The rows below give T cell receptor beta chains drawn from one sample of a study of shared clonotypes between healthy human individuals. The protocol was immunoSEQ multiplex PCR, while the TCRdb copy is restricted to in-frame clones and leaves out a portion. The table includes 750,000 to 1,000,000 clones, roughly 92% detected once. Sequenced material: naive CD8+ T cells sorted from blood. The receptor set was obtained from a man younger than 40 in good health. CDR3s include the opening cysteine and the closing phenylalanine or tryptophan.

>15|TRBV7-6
CASSMSAGGGYEQYF
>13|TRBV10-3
CASEGEGLTEAFF
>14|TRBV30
CAWSVGIGYNEQFF
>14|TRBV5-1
CASSLGGLADEQFF
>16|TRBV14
CASSQREGPGWETQYF
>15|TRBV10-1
CASSNPQGAFYGYTF
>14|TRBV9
CASSDGSGTETQYF
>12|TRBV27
CASSGEGYEQYF
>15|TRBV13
CASSPLRDTTYEQYF
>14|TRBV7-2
CASSLLGDEEKLFF
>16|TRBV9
CASSSASGIVSNEQFF
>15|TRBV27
CASSLFNGPYNEQFF
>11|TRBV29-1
CSAGYGYEQYF
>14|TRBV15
CATSRQGPTYEQYF
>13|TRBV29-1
CSVESIQEETQYF
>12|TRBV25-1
CASSPGAGEQYF
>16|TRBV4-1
CASSQGSSGRVQEAFF
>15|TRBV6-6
CASSFDRESSYEQYF
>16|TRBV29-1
CSVEDYGGIANYGYTF
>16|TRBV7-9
CASSFSGTGVWNEQFF
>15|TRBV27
CASGIQAAGTGELFF
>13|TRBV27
CASSPRIPYEQYF